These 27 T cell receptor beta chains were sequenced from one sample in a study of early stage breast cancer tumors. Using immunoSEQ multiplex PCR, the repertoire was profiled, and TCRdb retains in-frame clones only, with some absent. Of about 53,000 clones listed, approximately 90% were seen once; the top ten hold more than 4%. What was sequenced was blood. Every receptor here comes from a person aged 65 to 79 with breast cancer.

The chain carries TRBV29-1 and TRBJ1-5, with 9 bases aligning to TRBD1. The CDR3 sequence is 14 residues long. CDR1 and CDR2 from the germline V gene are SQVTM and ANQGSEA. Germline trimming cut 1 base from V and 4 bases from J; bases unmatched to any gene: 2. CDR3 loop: CSVEGGQGNQPQHF. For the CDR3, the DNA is TGCAGCGTTGAAGGTGGACAGGGGAATCAGCCCCAGCATTTT.

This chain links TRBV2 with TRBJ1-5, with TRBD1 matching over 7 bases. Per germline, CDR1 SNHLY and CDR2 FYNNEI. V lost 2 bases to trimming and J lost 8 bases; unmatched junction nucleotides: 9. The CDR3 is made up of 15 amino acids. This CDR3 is CASSEKGASTEPQHF. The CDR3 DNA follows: TGTGCCAGCAGTGAAAAGGGGGCATCCACCGAGCCCCAGCATTTT.

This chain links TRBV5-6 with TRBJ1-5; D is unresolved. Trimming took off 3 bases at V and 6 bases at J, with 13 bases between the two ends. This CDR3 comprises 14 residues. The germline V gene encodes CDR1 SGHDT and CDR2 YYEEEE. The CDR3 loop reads CASSSSSAVQPQHF. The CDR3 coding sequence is TGTGCCAGCAGCTCCTCCAGCGCGGTTCAGCCCCAGCATTTT.

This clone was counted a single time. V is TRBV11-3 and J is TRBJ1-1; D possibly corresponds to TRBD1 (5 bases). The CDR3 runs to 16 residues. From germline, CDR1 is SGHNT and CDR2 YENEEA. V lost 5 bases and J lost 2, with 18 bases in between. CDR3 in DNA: TGTGCCAGCAGCCCCGGGGGTATGGGGGTTAACACTGAAGCTTTCTTT. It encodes CASSPGGMGVNTEAFF.

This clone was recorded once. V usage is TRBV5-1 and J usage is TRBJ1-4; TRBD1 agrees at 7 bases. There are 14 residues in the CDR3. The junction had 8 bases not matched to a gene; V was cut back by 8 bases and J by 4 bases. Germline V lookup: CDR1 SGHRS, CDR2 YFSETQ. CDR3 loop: CARDLTGFNEKLFF. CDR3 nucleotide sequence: TGCGCCAGAGACCTGACAGGGTTTAATGAAAAACTGTTTTTT.

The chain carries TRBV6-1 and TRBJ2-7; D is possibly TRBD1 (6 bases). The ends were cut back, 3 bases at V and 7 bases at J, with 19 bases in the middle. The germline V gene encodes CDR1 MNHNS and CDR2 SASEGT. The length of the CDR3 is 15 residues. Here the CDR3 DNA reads TGTGCCAGCAGTGACCCGATGGGACATTCTACTGAGCAGTACTTC. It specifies CASSDPMGHSTEQYF.

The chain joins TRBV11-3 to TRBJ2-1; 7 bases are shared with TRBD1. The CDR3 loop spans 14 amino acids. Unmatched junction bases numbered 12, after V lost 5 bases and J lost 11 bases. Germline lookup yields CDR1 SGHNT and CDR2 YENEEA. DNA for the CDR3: TGTGCCAGCAGCCTCACTCTACAGGGGCCCCAGCAGTTCTTC. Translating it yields CASSLTLQGPQQFF.

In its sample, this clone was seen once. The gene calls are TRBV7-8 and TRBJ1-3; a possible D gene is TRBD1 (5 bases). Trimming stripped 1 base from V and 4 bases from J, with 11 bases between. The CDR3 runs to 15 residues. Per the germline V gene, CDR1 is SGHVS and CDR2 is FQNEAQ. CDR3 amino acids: CASSLVAGLGNTIYF. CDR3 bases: TGTGCCAGCAGCTTAGTTGCGGGGCTCGGAAACACCATATATTTT.

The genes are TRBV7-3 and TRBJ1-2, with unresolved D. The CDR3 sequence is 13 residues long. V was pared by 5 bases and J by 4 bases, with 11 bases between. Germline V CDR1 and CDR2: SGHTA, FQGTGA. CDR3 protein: CASSELAFYGYTF. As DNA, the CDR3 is TGTGCCAGCAGCGAGTTAGCCTTCTATGGCTACACCTTC. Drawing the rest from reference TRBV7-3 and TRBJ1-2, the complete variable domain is GAGVSQTPSNKVTEKGKYVELRCDPISGHTALYWYRQSLGQGPEFLIYFQGTGAADDSGLPNDRFFAVRPEGSVSTLKIQRTERGDSAVYLCASSELAFYGYTFGSGTRLTVV.

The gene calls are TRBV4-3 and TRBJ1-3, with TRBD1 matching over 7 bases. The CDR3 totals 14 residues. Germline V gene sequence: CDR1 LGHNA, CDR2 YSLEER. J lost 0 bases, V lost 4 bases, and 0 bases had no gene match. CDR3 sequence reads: CASSPGGSGNTIYF. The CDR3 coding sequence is TGCGCCAGCAGCCCAGGGGGCTCTGGAAACACCATATATTTT.

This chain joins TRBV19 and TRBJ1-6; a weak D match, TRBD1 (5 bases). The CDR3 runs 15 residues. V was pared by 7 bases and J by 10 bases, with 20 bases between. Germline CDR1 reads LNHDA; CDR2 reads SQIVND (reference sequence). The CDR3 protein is CASIATARVGSPLHF. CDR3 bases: TGTGCCAGTATCGCCACCGCCAGGGTCGGGTCACCCCTCCACTTT.

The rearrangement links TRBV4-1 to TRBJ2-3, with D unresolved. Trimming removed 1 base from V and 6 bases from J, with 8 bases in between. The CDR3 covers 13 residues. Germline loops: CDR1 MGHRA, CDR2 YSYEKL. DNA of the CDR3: TGCGCCAGCAGCCAAGTTGTCCGTGATACGCAGTATTTT. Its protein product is CASSQVVRDTQYF.

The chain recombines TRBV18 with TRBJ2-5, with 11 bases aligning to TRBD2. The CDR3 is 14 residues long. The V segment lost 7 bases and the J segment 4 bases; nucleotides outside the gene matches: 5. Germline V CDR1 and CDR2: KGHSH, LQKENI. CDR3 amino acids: CASFLAGGRETQYF. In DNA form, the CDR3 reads TGTGCCAGCTTCCTAGCGGGGGGCCGAGAGACCCAGTACTTC. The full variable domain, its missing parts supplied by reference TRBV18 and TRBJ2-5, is NAGVMQNPRHLVRRRGQEARLRCSPMKGHSHVYWYRQLPEEGLKFMVYLQKENIIDESGMPKERFSAEFPKEGPSILRIQQVVRGDSAAYFCASFLAGGRETQYFGPGTRLLVL.

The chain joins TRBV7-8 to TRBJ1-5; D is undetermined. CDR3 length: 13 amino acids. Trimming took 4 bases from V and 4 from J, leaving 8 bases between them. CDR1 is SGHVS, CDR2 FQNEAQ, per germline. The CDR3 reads CASSSVRNQPQHF. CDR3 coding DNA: TGTGCCAGCAGCTCGGTCAGGAATCAGCCCCAGCATTTT.

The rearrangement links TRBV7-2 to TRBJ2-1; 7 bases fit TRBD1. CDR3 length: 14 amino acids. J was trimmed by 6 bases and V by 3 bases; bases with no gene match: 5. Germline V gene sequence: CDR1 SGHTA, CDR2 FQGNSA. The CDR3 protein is CASSFGSGGNEQFF. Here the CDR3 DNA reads TGTGCCAGCAGCTTTGGCTCAGGGGGCAATGAGCAGTTCTTC.

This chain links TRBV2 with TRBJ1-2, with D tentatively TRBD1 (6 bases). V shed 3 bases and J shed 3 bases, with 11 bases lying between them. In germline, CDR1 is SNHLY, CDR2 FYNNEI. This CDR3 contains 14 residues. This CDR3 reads CASSDRGGDYGYTF. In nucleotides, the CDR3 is TGTGCCAGCAGTGACAGGGGCGGAGACTATGGCTACACCTTC.

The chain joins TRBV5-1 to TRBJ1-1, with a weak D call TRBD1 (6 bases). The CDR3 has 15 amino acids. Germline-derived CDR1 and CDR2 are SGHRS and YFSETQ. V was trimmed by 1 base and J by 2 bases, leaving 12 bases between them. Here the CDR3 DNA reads TGCGCCAGCAGCTTGTGGGACATCTATAACACTGAAGCTTTCTTT. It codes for CASSLWDIYNTEAFF.

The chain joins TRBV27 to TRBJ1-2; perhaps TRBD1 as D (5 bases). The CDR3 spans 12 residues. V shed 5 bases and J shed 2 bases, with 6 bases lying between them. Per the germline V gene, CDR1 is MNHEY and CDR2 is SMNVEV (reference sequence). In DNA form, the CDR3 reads TGTGCCAGCAGTGCAGGGAACTATGGCTACACCTTC. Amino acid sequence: CASSAGNYGYTF.

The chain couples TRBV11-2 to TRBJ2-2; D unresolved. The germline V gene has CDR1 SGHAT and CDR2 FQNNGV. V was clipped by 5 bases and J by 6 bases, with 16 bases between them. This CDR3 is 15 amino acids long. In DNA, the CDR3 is TGTGCCAGCAGCCTCCTAAGAGAGGCGGCCGGGGAGCTGTTTTTT. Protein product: CASSLLREAAGELFF.

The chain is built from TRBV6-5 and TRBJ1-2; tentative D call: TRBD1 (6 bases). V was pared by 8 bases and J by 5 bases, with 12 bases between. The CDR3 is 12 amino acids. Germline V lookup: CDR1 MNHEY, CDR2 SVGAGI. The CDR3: CASQRGWYGYTF. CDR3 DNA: TGTGCCAGCCAAAGGGGGTGGTATGGCTACACCTTC.

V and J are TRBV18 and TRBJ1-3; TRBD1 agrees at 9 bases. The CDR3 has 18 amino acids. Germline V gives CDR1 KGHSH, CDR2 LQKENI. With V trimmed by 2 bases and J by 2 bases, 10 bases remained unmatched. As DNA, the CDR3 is TGTGCCAGCTCACCAAAAGCCCCGGGACAGGGAGCTGGAAACACCATATATTTT. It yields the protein CASSPKAPGQGAGNTIYF.

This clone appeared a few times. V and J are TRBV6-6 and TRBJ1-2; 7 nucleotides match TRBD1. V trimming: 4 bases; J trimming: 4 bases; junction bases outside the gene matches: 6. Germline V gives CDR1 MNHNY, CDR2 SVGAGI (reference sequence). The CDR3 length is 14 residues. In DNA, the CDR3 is TGTGCCAGCAGTTCGGTCCGGGACAGCTATGGCTACACCTTC. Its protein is CASSSVRDSYGYTF.

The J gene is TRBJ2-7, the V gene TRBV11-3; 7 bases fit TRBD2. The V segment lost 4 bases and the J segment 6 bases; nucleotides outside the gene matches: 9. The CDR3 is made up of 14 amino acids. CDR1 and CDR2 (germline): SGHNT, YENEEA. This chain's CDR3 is CASSSTRRGSEQYF. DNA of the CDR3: TGTGCCAGCAGCTCGACACGGCGGGGGAGCGAGCAGTACTTC.

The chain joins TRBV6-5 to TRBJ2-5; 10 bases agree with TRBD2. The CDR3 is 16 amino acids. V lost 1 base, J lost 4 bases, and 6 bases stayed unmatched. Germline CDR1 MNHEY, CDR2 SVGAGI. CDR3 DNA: TGTGCCAGCAGTTACTGGAGCGGGGGGGCCTCAGAGACCCAGTACTTC. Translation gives CASSYWSGGASETQYF.

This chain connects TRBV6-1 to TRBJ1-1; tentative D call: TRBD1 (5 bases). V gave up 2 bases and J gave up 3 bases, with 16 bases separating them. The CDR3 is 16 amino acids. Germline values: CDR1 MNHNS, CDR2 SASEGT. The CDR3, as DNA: TGTGCCAGCAGTGAATGGGTAGGGGATGAGGACACTGAAGCTTTCTTT. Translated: CASSEWVGDEDTEAFF.

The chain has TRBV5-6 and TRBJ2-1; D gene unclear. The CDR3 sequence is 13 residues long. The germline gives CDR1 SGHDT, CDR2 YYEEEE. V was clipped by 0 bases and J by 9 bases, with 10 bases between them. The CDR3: CASSLGLGGEQFF. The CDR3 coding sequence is TGTGCCAGCAGCTTGGGCCTAGGTGGTGAGCAGTTCTTC.

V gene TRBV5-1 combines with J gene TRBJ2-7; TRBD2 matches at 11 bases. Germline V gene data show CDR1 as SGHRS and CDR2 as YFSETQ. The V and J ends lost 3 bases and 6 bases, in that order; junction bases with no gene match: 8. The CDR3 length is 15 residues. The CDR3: CASSSASGRWSEQYF. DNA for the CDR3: TGCGCCAGCAGCTCCGCTAGCGGGAGGTGGAGCGAGCAGTACTTC.